This T cell receptor beta chain originates from a study of human T cells and chemical hapten exposure. Using its own MiXCR run on the RACE reads, TCRdb lists one record per CDR3 protein. The table records tens of thousands of distinct CDR3 sequences, more than 9% of them present only once. Time point in this sample: patch test 1, 2 weeks after DPC sensitization. Treatment given: therapeutic diphenylcyclopropenone sensitization with weekly scalp DPC. In germline, CDR1 is MNHEY, CDR2 SVGEGT. CDR3 length equals 17 residues. Trimming shortened V by 1 base and J by 6 bases, and 22 bases separated the two germline ends.

The chain links TRBV6-2 or TRBV6-3 to TRBJ2-7; a weak D match, TRBD1 (5 bases). The source was whole blood, collected in connection with sensitization to the hapten diphenylcyclopropenone (DPC). This sequence originates from a man between 35 and 55 years old with alopecia areata. Some clones in this sample may be carry-over from other donors' samples. CDR3 coding DNA: TGTGCCAGCAGTTACTTGACAGATCGAGGTTTATGGGGCGAGCAGTACTTC. Its protein product is CASSYLTDRGLWGEQYF.